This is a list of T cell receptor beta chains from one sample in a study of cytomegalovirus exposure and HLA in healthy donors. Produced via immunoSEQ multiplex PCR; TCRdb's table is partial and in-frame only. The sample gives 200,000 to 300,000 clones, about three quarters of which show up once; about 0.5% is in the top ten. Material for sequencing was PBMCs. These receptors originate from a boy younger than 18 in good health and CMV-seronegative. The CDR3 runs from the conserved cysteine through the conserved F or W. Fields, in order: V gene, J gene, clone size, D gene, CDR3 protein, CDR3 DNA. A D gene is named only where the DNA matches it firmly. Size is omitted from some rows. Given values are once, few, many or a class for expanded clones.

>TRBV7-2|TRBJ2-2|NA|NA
CASSSGTLNTGELFF
TGTGCCAGCAGCTCAGGGACTTTAAACACCGGGGAGCTGTTTTTT
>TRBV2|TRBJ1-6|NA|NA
CASRQDRNSPLHF
TGTGCCAGCAGGCAAGACAGAAATTCACCCCTCCACTTT
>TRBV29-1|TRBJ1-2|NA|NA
CSVEVFNYGYTF
TGCAGCGTTGAAGTCTTTAACTATGGCTACACCTTC
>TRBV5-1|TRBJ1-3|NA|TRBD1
CASSPGTVGGNTIYF
TGCGCCAGCAGCCCAGGGACAGTTGGTGGAAACACCATATATTTT
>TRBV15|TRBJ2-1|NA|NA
CATSSHLAGTQQFF
TGTGCCACCAGCAGCCACCTCGCCGGGACTCAGCAGTTCTTC
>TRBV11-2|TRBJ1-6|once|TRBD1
CASSSTGTGGSPLHF
TGTGCCAGCAGTTCGACCGGGACAGGGGGTTCACCCCTCCACTTT
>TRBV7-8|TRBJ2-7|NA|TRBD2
CASGTSGRPTYEQYF
TGTGCCTCCGGGACTAGCGGGAGGCCCACCTACGAGCAGTACTTC
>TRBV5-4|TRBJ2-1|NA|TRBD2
CASSSPTSGPYNEQFF
TGTGCCAGCAGCTCCCCGACTAGCGGCCCTTACAATGAGCAGTTCTTC
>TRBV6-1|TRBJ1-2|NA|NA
CASSDLRVSRAF
TGTGCCAGCAGTGATCTGAGGGTCTCTCGCGCCTTC
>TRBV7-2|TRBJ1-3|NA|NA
CASSWTAGNRGGNTIYF
TGTGCCAGCAGCTGGACAGCGGGAAATAGGGGTGGAAACACCATATATTTT
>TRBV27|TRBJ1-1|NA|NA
CASSFVRGHTEAFF
TGTGCCAGCAGTTTTGTAAGGGGCCACACTGAAGCTTTCTTT
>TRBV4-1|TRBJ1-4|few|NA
CASSQDWELNEKLFF
TGCGCCAGCAGCCAAGACTGGGAGCTGAATGAAAAACTGTTTTTT
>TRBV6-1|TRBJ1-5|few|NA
CASSEARWGVSQPQHF
TGTGCCAGCAGTGAAGCGAGGTGGGGGGTCAGTCAGCCCCAGCATTTT
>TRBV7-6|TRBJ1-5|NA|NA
CASSLGTANQPQHF
TGTGCCAGCAGCTTAGGGACAGCCAATCAGCCCCAGCATTTT
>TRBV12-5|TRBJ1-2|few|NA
CASGLDTSYGYTF
TGTGCTAGTGGTTTGGACACCTCCTATGGCTACACCTTC
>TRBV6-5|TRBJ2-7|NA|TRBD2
CASSYSGGDPYEQYF
TGTGCCAGCAGTTACTCGGGAGGGGACCCCTACGAGCAGTACTTC
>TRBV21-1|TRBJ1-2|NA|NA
CASSKGRGNGYTF
TGTGCCAGCAGCAAAGGCAGGGGCAATGGCTACACCTTC
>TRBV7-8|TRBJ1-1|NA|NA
CASSFAGVADTEAFF
TGTGCCAGCAGCTTTGCAGGGGTTGCGGACACTGAAGCTTTCTTT
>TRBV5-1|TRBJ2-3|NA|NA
CASSLDTRSTDTQYF
TGCGCCAGCAGCTTGGATACTAGAAGCACAGATACGCAGTATTTT
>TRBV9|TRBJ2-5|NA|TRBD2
CASATGTSGAETQYF
TGTGCCAGCGCTACCGGGACTAGCGGGGCGGAGACCCAGTACTTC
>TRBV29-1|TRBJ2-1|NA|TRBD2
CSAGLAGSYNEQFF
TGCAGCGCGGGACTAGCGGGCTCCTACAATGAGCAGTTCTTC
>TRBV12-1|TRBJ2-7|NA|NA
CASSFDGGPYEQYF
TGTGCCAGCAGCTTTGACGGGGGGCCCTACGAGCAGTACTTC
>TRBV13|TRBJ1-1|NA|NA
CASSKQVTSPDTEAFF
TGTGCCAGCAGCAAACAGGTCACATCACCAGACACTGAAGCTTTCTTT
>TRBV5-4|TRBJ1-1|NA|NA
CVGGRFSLNTEAFF
TGTGTCGGGGGGCGCTTCTCCCTGAACACTGAAGCTTTCTTT
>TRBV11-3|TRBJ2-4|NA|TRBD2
CASSGLAGARDIQYF
TGTGCCAGCAGCGGACTAGCGGGGGCGCGGGACATTCAGTACTTC
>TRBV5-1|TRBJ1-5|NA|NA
CASSLNINQPQHF
TGCGCCAGCAGCCTCAACATCAATCAGCCCCAGCATTTT
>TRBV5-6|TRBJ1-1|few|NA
CASSFLRAEAFF
TGTGCCAGCAGCTTCCTGAGGGCTGAAGCTTTCTTT
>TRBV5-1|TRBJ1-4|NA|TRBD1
CASTDREGEKLFF
TGCGCCAGCACTGACAGGGAAGGTGAAAAACTGTTTTTT
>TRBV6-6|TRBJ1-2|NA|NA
CASSFGQREPYGYTF
TGTGCCAGCAGTTTCGGACAGAGAGAACCCTATGGCTACACCTTC
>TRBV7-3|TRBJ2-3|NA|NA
CASSLVRADTQYF
TGTGCCAGCAGCTTAGTTCGGGCAGATACGCAGTATTTT
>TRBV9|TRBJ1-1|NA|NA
CASSVGGMNTEAFF
TGTGCCAGCAGCGTCGGGGGGATGAACACTGAAGCTTTCTTT
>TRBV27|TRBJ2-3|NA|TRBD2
CASSLIAGSTDTQYF
TGTGCCAGCAGTCTAATAGCGGGAAGCACAGATACGCAGTATTTT
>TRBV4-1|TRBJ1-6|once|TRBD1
CASSQEGQLLYNSPLHF
TGCGCCAGCAGCCAAGAGGGACAGCTCCTTTATAATTCACCCCTCCACTTT
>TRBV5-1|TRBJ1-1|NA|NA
CASTKLTQGNTEAFF
TGCGCCAGCACCAAGCTTACTCAGGGGAACACTGAAGCTTTCTTT
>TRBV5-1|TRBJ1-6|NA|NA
CASSSDLAAALHF
TGCGCCAGCAGCTCCGACCTAGCGGCAGCCCTCCACTTT
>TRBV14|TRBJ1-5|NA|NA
CASSQDWARLNQPQHF
TGTGCCAGCAGCCAAGATTGGGCCAGATTGAATCAGCCCCAGCATTTT
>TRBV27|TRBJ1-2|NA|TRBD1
CASTRTGDYGYTF
TGTGCCAGCACCAGAACAGGGGACTATGGCTACACCTTC
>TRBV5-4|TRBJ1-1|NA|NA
CASSPTSTEAFF
TGTGCCAGCAGCCCTACGAGCACTGAAGCTTTCTTT
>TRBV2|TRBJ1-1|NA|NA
CARRRSTEAFF
TGTGCCAGAAGGAGGAGCACTGAAGCTTTCTTT
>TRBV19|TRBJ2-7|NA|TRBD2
CASSTTSGREYEQYF
TGTGCCAGTAGTACGACTAGCGGGAGAGAGTACGAGCAGTACTTC
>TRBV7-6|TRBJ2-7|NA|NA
CASSFSGVSYEQYF
TGTGCCAGCAGCTTCTCAGGGGTCTCCTACGAGCAGTACTTC
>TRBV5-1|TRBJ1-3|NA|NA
CASSLQTPSGNTIYF
TGCGCCAGCAGCCTTCAGACACCCTCTGGAAACACCATATATTTT
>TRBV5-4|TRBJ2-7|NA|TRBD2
CASSLVVAGSYEQYF
TGTGCCAGCAGCTTGGTAGTAGCGGGCTCCTACGAGCAGTACTTC
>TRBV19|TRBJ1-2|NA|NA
CAASSEIANYGYTF
TGTGCCGCCAGTAGTGAGATAGCCAACTATGGCTACACCTTC